The next 10 T cell receptor beta chains were all read from a single sample in a study of T-cell reconstitution after alpha-beta-depleted transplantation in children. Unique molecular identifiers were used to barcode this TCRbeta library. TCRdb reprocessed the PCR reads via MiXCR and lists one record per CDR3 protein. The data show approximately 230,000 distinct CDR3 sequences, about 23% seen once. The sequences come from PBMCs, collected before TCRalphabeta/CD19-depleted stem cell transplant. These receptors came from a girl aged 2 to 10 with Fanconi anemia, due to receive a stem cell transplant.

On this clonotype itself: This CDR3 is missing its conserved last phenylalanine or tryptophan, likely due to a read error. The chain joins TRBV20-1 to TRBJ2-3, with TRBD2 matching over 10 bases. The germline CDR1 and CDR2 sequences are DFQATT and SNEGSKA (reference sequence). The CDR3 totals 16 residues. V dropped 1 base and J dropped 2; count of bases not matched to a gene: 6. The CDR3 nucleotides are TGCAGTGCTAGAGTATCAAGCGGGGGGGCCACAGATACGCAGTATTCT. It codes for CSARVSSGGATDTQYS.

The rearrangement uses TRBV29-1 and TRBJ2-5; D uncertain. The V gene's germline CDR1 is SQVTM and CDR2 ANQGSEA. The CDR3 contains 11 residues. V lost 6 bases and J 4 bases, leaving 9 bases between the germline ends. CDR3 amino acids: CSVVIGETQYF. The CDR3 DNA sequence: TGCAGCGTAGTAATAGGAGAGACCCAGTACTTC.

V usage is TRBV7-3 and J usage is TRBJ2-3; 9 bases map to TRBD2. CDR3 length: 15 residues. With 2 bases clipped from V and 5 bases from J, the junction kept 5 bases outside the gene matches. Germline CDR1 and CDR2: SGHTA and FQGTGA. CDR3 in DNA: TGTGCCAGCAGCTTAGGCGGGAGGGCCCTAGATACGCAGTATTTT. It yields the protein CASSLGGRALDTQYF.

This clonotype has more than one count but fewer than ten. The gene calls are TRBV5-1 and TRBJ2-5; D unclear. Germline values: CDR1 SGHRS, CDR2 YFSETQ. The CDR3 is 14 residues long. The V gene lost 4 bases and the J gene lost 0 bases, with 10 bases spanning the gap. CDR3 region: CASSPGRYQETQYF. CDR3 DNA sequence: TGCGCCAGCAGCCCCGGACGTTACCAAGAGACCCAGTACTTC. Using reference TRBV5-1 and TRBJ2-5 for the parts outside the CDR3, the full variable domain is KAGVTQTPRYLIKTRGQQVTLSCSPISGHRSVSWYQQTPGQGLQFLFEYFSETQRNKGNFPGRFSGRQFSNSRSEMNVSTLELGDSALYLCASSPGRYQETQYFGPGTRLLVL.

The V and J genes are TRBV29-1 and TRBJ2-7; perhaps TRBD1 as D (5 bases). V lost 2 bases and J lost 6, with 11 bases in between. The CDR3 contains 12 residues. Germline values: CDR1 SQVTM, CDR2 ANQGSEA. The DNA for the CDR3 is TGCAGCGTTGAACTGGGGCCGAGCGAGCAGTACTTC. It specifies CSVELGPSEQYF.

CDR3 nucleotides: TGCAGTGCTATACGGGATGCCCCCAACTCCTACGAGCAGTACTTC. It yields the protein CSAIRDAPNSYEQYF. V and J are TRBV20-1 and TRBJ2-7, with D perhaps matching TRBD2 (5 bases). This CDR3 has 15 amino acids. The V end was cut by 4 bases, the J end by 0 bases, with 16 bases between. Per germline, CDR1 DFQATT and CDR2 SNEGSKA (reference sequence).

The chain carries TRBV29-1 and TRBJ2-1; 7 bases line up with TRBD1. The CDR3 extends over 16 amino acids. With 0 bases clipped from V and 3 bases from J, the junction kept 8 bases outside the gene matches. CDR1 is SQVTM and CDR2 is ANQGSEA in the germline V gene. The CDR3 reads CSVEDPGGQRYNEQFF. CDR3 nucleotides: TGCAGCGTTGAAGACCCAGGGGGACAACGCTACAATGAGCAGTTCTTC.

This clonotype was seen repeatedly, ten times or more. The V gene is TRBV9, the J gene TRBJ1-2, with TRBD1 as a possible D gene (5 bases). From germline, CDR1 is SGDLS and CDR2 YYNGEE. V lost 1 base and J 3 bases, leaving 7 bases between the germline ends. CDR3 length: 13 residues. The CDR3 DNA reads as TGTGCCAGCAGCGTACAGGGAGACTATGGCTACACCTTC. This gives the protein CASSVQGDYGYTF.

This clonotype was observed many times. This sequence joins TRBV29-1 and TRBJ2-7; D may match TRBD1 or TRBD2 (5 bases each). V shed 4 bases and J shed 1 base, with 8 bases lying between them. The CDR3 is made up of 12 amino acids. Germline CDR1 and CDR2: SQVTM and ANQGSEA. CDR3: CSVAWGSYEQYF. For the CDR3, the DNA is TGCAGCGTTGCCTGGGGGTCCTACGAGCAGTACTTC.

The count of this clonotype is one. The V and J genes are TRBV9 and TRBJ2-1; the D is unclear. Trimming shortened V by 3 bases and J by 5 bases, and 6 bases separated the two germline ends. CDR3 size: 12 residues. Germline V gives CDR1 SGDLS, CDR2 YYNGEE. CDR3 sequence: CASSAAHNEQFF. CDR3 DNA: TGTGCCAGCAGCGCCGCACACAATGAGCAGTTCTTC.